This TCR beta chain was captured in a study of cytomegalovirus exposure and HLA in healthy donors. Findings and caveats of the study: For most TCR sequences rarity was the rule, although some public TCRs occurred in many donors.

This clone has a handful of counts. Antigen: not known. The PCR used 60 Vbeta and 13 Jbeta primers. Profiling relied on immunoSEQ multiplex PCR, and the TCRdb table lists in-frame clones only, not all of them. The sample shows 110,000 to 150,000 clones, around 80% of them seen only once. The trim removed 0 bases at V and 4 bases at J, leaving 4 bases unmatched. The CDR3 contains 15 residues. The V gene's germline CDR1 is SGHNT and CDR2 YYREEE (reference sequence). This clonotype was obtained from a man in his forties in good health and CMV-seropositive. V is TRBV5-4 and J is TRBJ2-3; 8 bases line up with TRBD1. Sequenced: PBMCs. The CDR3 protein is CASSLVGTGPDTQYF. The CDR3 DNA is TGTGCCAGCAGCTTGGTCGGGACAGGACCAGATACGCAGTATTTT.